Listed below are T cell receptor beta chains from one sample, sequenced in a study of T cells after yellow fever vaccination. TCRdb used MiXCR to reprocess the 5' RACE reads, holding one entry per CDR3 protein. The table shows 120,000 or so distinct CDR3 sequences, with about 16% occurring only once. Sequenced here: CD8+ T cells sorted from PBMCs, sampled 5 days after the yellow fever booster vaccination. These receptors all come from a man between 18 and 35 years old who received the YFV17D yellow fever vaccine. Each CDR3 is given with its conserved first and last residue. D genes are given only for firm matches. A clone size is listed for some rows: how often the clone was seen (once, few, many), or a class if it is expanded.

j_gene | d_gene | abundance | v_gene | CDR3nt | CDR3aa
TRBJ2-1 | - | - | TRBV7-9 | TGTGCCAGCAGCCCCGCCACAACCCCAAACAATGAGCAGTTCTTC | CASSPATTPNNEQFF
TRBJ2-7 | - | many | TRBV28 | TGTGCCAGCAGTCAACCAGATACAGGGTTCTACGAGCAGTACTTC | CASSQPDTGFYEQYF
TRBJ2-1 | TRBD1 | few | TRBV29-1 | TGCAGCGTTGACGACGACAGGGTCACTTTCTATGAGCAGTTCTTC | CSVDDDRVTFYEQFF
TRBJ2-4 | - | - | TRBV12-3/TRBV12-4 | TGTGCCAGCAGTTTATGGGGGGGGCTAGCCAAAAACATTCAGTACTTC | CASSLWGGLAKNIQYF
TRBJ1-5 | - | few | TRBV7-2 | TGTGCCAGCAGCCCCGAGACAGCGTTTGGAAGCAATCAGCCCCAGCATTTT | CASSPETAFGSNQPQHF
TRBJ2-7 | - | few | TRBV4-3 | TGCGCCAGCAGCCAAACGACAATCTACGAGCAGTACTTC | CASSQTTIYEQYF
TRBJ1-1 | - | - | TRBV7-3 | TGTGCCAGCAGACTAAATTCGAACACTGAAGCTTTCTTT | CASRLNSNTEAFF
TRBJ2-2 | TRBD1 | - | TRBV20-1 | TGCAGTGCTAGAGAAGGACAGGACAGCGGGGAGCTGTTTTTT | CSAREGQDSGELFF
TRBJ1-2 | - | - | TRBV9 | TGTGCCAGCAGCGTAAACAACGACTATGGCTACACCTTC | CASSVNNDYGYTF
TRBJ1-5 | - | few | TRBV15 | TGTGCCACCGGGGGGCAGCCCCAGCATTTT | CATGGQPQHF
TRBJ2-3 | TRBD2 | - | TRBV14 | TGTGCCAGCAGCCAAACAACTAGCGGGGGCAATACGCAGTATTTT | CASSQTTSGGNTQYF
TRBJ2-2 | - | few | TRBV6-2/TRBV6-3 | TGTGCCAGCAGGGTCGGCAGGGTCACCGGGGAGCTGTTTTTT | CASRVGRVTGELFF
TRBJ2-3 | - | - | TRBV4-3 | TGCGCCAGCAGCCAAGAGGCGCGGCGCTCAGATACGCAGTATTTT | CASSQEARRSDTQYF
TRBJ2-5 | - | few | TRBV19 | TGTGCCAGTAGTATAGGAAGGGAGACCCAGTACTTC | CASSIGRETQYF
TRBJ2-5 | TRBD2 | - | TRBV5-6 | TGTGCCAGCAGCTTGGGACTAGCGGGGGGGCCGGAGACCCAGTACTTC | CASSLGLAGGPETQYF
TRBJ1-2 | - | few | TRBV6-5 | TGTGCCAGCAGTTACTTGGGGGAAGGAGGAGGCAACACCTTC | CASSYLGEGGGNTF
TRBJ1-2 | - | - | TRBV6-5 | TGTGCCAGCACCTCAGAGATTACGTTGGGTGGCTACACCTTC | CASTSEITLGGYTF
TRBJ1-3 | TRBD1 | once | TRBV29-1 | TGCAGCGCTGCCGGACAGGGTTTACCTGGAAACACCATATATTTT | CSAAGQGLPGNTIYF
TRBJ2-7 | - | - | TRBV10-3 | TGTGCCACCGTCTCAGGGCTGAACTCCTACGAGCAGTACTTC | CATVSGLNSYEQYF
TRBJ1-1 | - | - | TRBV7-8 | TGTGCCAGCAGCTTAGCAGGACACGTGAACACTGAAGCTTTCTTT | CASSLAGHVNTEAFF
TRBJ2-7 | - | few | TRBV3-1 | TGTGCCAGCAGCCAAGAATGGTTAGAGGGGTTAGCGTACGAGCAGTACTTC | CASSQEWLEGLAYEQYF
TRBJ2-5 | TRBD1 | few | TRBV4-1 | TGCGCCAGCAGCCAGGAGGGCAGGGGGCTGGAGACCCAGTACTTC | CASSQEGRGLETQYF
TRBJ2-3 | - | few | TRBV19 | TGTGCCAGTAGCCGGGGGCGACAGGAGCAGAGCACAGATACGCAGTATTTT | CASSRGRQEQSTDTQYF
TRBJ2-3 | - | - | TRBV11-2 | TGTGCCAGCAGCTATCGGGCTAGAAAAGCAGATACGCAGTATTTT | CASSYRARKADTQYF
TRBJ2-7 | - | few | TRBV13 | TGTGCCAGCAGCCCCCCCAGCTCCTACGAGCAGTACTTC | CASSPPSSYEQYF
TRBJ2-3 | - | many | TRBV3-1 | TGTGCCAGCAGCCAAGATCGCCGAGGGGATACGCAGTATTTT | CASSQDRRGDTQYF
TRBJ2-1 | - | - | TRBV28 | TGTGCCAGCAGCTCTGTTCTACTTTTGGTCAATGATGAGCAGTTCTTC | CASSSVLLLVNDEQFF
TRBJ1-6 | - | - | TRBV10-3 | TGTGCCATCAGTGAAGATAAGGTTTCACCCCTCCACTTT | CAISEDKVSPLHF
TRBJ2-2 | TRBD2 | - | TRBV7-3 | TGTGCCAGCAGTCCTATAGCGGGCGGATTCCCCGGGGAGCTGTTTTTT | CASSPIAGGFPGELFF
TRBJ2-1 | - | many | TRBV20-1 | TGCAGTGCTAGAGGTTCGGGGGGCGTAAGTGGTGAGCAGTTCTTC | CSARGSGGVSGEQFF
TRBJ2-7 | TRBD1 | few | TRBV7-2 | TGTGCCAGCAGCAATCCGGGACAGGGGTACAACGAGCAGTACTTC | CASSNPGQGYNEQYF
TRBJ2-7 | - | few | TRBV13 | TGTGCCAGCAGCCGGGGACATAACACCTACGAGCAGTACTTC | CASSRGHNTYEQYF
TRBJ2-7 | - | - | TRBV5-1 | TGCGCCAGCAGCTTGAAAGACCGACCCACGGACGAGCAGTACTTC | CASSLKDRPTDEQYF
TRBJ2-1 | - | many | TRBV20-1 | TGCAGTGCTAGAGATGGACGGGGACCCTACAATGAGCAGTTCTTC | CSARDGRGPYNEQFF
TRBJ1-1 | - | few | TRBV6-2/TRBV6-3 | TGTGCCACCCAACCCCTTGTCAGCGTGAACACTGAAGCTTTCTTT | CATQPLVSVNTEAFF
TRBJ1-2 | - | - | TRBV6-2/TRBV6-3 | TGTGCCAGCACCCTTCAGAGTATCTATGGCTACACCTTC | CASTLQSIYGYTF
TRBJ2-1 | TRBD1 | few | TRBV4-1 | TGCGCCAGCAGCCTCTTCGGGACAGGGGGGAATGAGCAGTTCTTC | CASSLFGTGGNEQFF
TRBJ1-5 | TRBD1 | - | TRBV5-4 | TGTGCCAGCAGCTTCCAGGGGGGCAATCAGCCCCAGCATTTT | CASSFQGGNQPQHF
TRBJ2-1 | - | - | TRBV29-1 | TGCAGCGTTGTGGGGCTAGCAAACGATGAGCAGTTCTTC | CSVVGLANDEQFF
TRBJ1-2 | - | - | TRBV4-1 | TGCGCCAGCAGCCAAGATCTCCGTAACTATGGCTACACCTTC | CASSQDLRNYGYTF
TRBJ2-5 | - | - | TRBV15 | TGTGCCACCAGCTATATGCCAGGTCGCGGGGAGACCCAGTACTTC | CATSYMPGRGETQYF
TRBJ2-5 | - | - | TRBV24-1 | TGTGCCACCAGTGATTTCGAGACCCAGTACTTC | CATSDFETQYF
TRBJ2-2 | - | - | TRBV9 | TGTGCCAGCAGCGTAGATGGGAACACCGGGGAGCTGTTTTTT | CASSVDGNTGELFF
TRBJ2-1 | - | - | TRBV5-6 | TGTGCCAGCAGCGCCTCGCGATCTGCGGACAATGAGCAGTTCTTC | CASSASRSADNEQFF
TRBJ2-3 | - | - | TRBV11-2 | TGTGCCAGCAGCTTAGATATGGTGATTCGGGGAACTGGCACAGATACGCAGTATTTT | CASSLDMVIRGTGTDTQYF
TRBJ1-5 | TRBD1 | - | TRBV30 | TGTGCCTGGAGTGTAATCCGGGACAGTTCCACGAGCAGCAATCAGCCCCAGCATTTT | CAWSVIRDSSTSSNQPQHF
TRBJ2-7 | TRBD2 | - | TRBV27 | TGTGCCAGCAGTTTAGATAGCGGGGGCTCCTACGAGCAGTACTTC | CASSLDSGGSYEQYF
TRBJ2-1 | - | - | TRBV4-1 | TGCGCCAGCAGCTCGCTCGCGGAATTGGGCCTCCGGAATGAGCAGTTCTTC | CASSSLAELGLRNEQFF